The present T cell receptor (beta chain) was sequenced within a study of blood T cell repertoires in COVID-19. At the level of the study: Material from acute and convalescent COVID-19 was sourced from the United States, Italy and Spain. PBMCs, B-cell-depleted T cells, or T cells provided the cDNA or gDNA that made up the material.

The authors' processing: Nucleated cell number was recorded as an estimate derived from reference gene primer amplification. TCRdb's table, derived via immunoSEQ multiplex PCR, lists solely in-frame clones and lacks some. The DNA was the basis for D and trimming; V, J and clone size are from that table. The sample contains around 200,000 clones, 86% of which appear only once. Allocation to cohorts depended on clinical history reported by the participants. Germline CDR1 and CDR2: WNHNN and SYGVQD (reference sequence). This CDR3 contains 12 residues. The V end was cut by 6 bases, the J end by 10 bases, with 16 bases between.

The source material was PBMCs or T cells enriched from blood (not recorded which). This sequence originates from a woman between 50 and 59 years old in a cohort exposed to, infected with or recovered from COVID-19 (not recorded which). The chain is built from TRBV10-1 and TRBJ2-7; tentatively, D is TRBD1 (5 bases). CDR3 in DNA: TGCGCCAGCAGCATGAACCAAGGGGAACAGTACTTC. Encoded protein: CASSMNQGEQYF.